Sequencing of this T cell receptor (beta chain) was carried out in a study of shared clonotypes between healthy human individuals. V lost 1 base to trimming and J lost 4 bases; unmatched junction nucleotides: 3. Germline V gene lookup returns CDR1 MNHNY and CDR2 SVGAGI (reference sequence). The CDR3 is made up of 15 amino acids. Study-level findings and limits: Incompleteness in sorted-subset sequencing, despite large depth, was shown by rarefaction. Memory subsets generally showed smaller estimated richness than naive subsets did. When naive CD4 clonotypes were compared across a few donors, around 5% were shared.

This clone was recorded only once. Antigen: not known. Sorted-subset replicate PCRs used 150 to 200 ng of genomic DNA. This amount corresponded to 30,000 to 35,000 T cell genomes. This table comes from immunoSEQ multiplex PCR, and its TCRdb copy is limited to in-frame clones, with some not included. The sample lists roughly 660,000 clones; 90% were seen once. Sequenced sample: memory CD8+ T cells from PBMCs. Subset meaning: CD45RO+ cells pooled with CCR7-negative TemRA cells. The chain combines TRBV6-6 with TRBJ1-2, with 10 nucleotides matching TRBD1. This TCR derives from a man aged 18-30 years in good health. Some clones in this sample may be carry-over from other donors' samples. The DNA of the CDR3 is TGTGCCAGCAGTTACTACGGGACAGGGGTCTATGGCTACACCTTC. It codes for CASSYYGTGVYGYTF.